Below, one T cell receptor (beta chain) is given with its context. Its antigen is undetermined. Every TCR beta cDNA library bore unique molecular identifiers. T cells numbering roughly 0.9 to 10 million yielded cDNA molecules that totaled about 500,000. TCRdb independently ran MiXCR on the PCR reads; one entry per CDR3 protein. The sample yields some 700,000 distinct CDR3 sequences, approximately 59% seen once. The sample is drawn from a study of post-analysis software for immune sequencing data. The overall study: The cohort encompassed relapsing-remitting, secondary progressive and progressive-relapsing multiple sclerosis disease courses. Study results and caveats: Higher frequency in patients than in controls was seen for about five TRBV segments, with TRBV5-6, TRBV5-1 and TRBV20-1 among them. By F measure, strong co-clustering occurred among samples prepared in the same batch. Compared against controls, patients with multiple sclerosis displayed significantly lower normalized Chao1 diversity.

This CDR3 has 16 residues. The V and J ends lost 0 bases and 7 bases, in that order; junction bases with no gene match: 4. Per germline, CDR1 LGHDT and CDR2 YNNKEL (reference sequence). The chain joins TRBV3-1 to TRBJ2-1, with 12 positions matching TRBD2. The TCR sequence derives from a girl aged 2 to 10 with multiple sclerosis. The sequencing input was blood. The CDR3 DNA follows: TGTGCCAGCAGCCAAGATACTAGCGGGGGGAGGAATGAGCAGTTCTTC. Amino acids: CASSQDTSGGRNEQFF.